These 5 T cell receptor beta chains were all obtained from the same sample, sequenced in a study of OX40 agonist ivuxolimab in advanced cancers. Assay: immunoSEQ multiplex PCR; the TCRdb copy retains only in-frame clones and omits some. Among tens of thousands of clones listed, approximately 90% were seen once. The sequences come from CD4+ or CD8+ T cells sorted from blood, collected in a trial of the OX40 agonist ivuxolimab. Receptors originate from an adult with an advanced solid tumor such as melanoma, head and neck, liver or kidney cancer.

The CDR3 loop is CASSQDLISGVWNQPQHF. The CDR3 bases are TGCGCCAGCAGCCAAGATCTTATATCGGGAGTATGGAATCAGCCCCAGCATTTT. The chain combines TRBV4-1 with TRBJ1-5, with D uncertain. The V end was cut by 0 bases, the J end by 4 bases, with 19 bases between. CDR3 length: 18 residues. In germline, CDR1 is MGHRA, CDR2 YSYEKL.

This chain links TRBV29-1 with TRBJ2-2; unclear D gene. There are 15 residues in the CDR3. V was trimmed by 7 bases and J by 0 bases, leaving 15 bases between them. Germline V gene sequence: CDR1 SQVTM, CDR2 ANQGSEA. In DNA form, the CDR3 reads TGCAGCGCGACCCCCCCAAGTCCGAACACCGGGGAGCTGTTTTTT. Protein product: CSATPPSPNTGELFF.

The gene calls are TRBV7-3 and TRBJ2-1; possibly TRBD1 for D (5 bases). This CDR3 has 16 residues. V was cut by 2 bases and J by 0 bases, with 11 bases left in between. CDR1 is SGHTA and CDR2 is FQGTGA in the germline V gene. The DNA of the CDR3 is TGTGCCAGCAGCTTATTGGGGCAGGCCTCCTACAATGAGCAGTTCTTC. Protein sequence: CASSLLGQASYNEQFF.

This clone was counted once. This chain joins TRBV9 and TRBJ1-2; TRBD1 aligns across 10 bases. Germline trimming cut 0 bases from V and 7 bases from J; bases unmatched to any gene: 6. Germline V gene sequence: CDR1 SGDLS, CDR2 YYNGEE. This CDR3 is 15 amino acids long. The CDR3 nucleotides read TGTGCCAGCAGCGTAGGAGGTGGGACAGGGGTTGGCTACACCTTC. Residues: CASSVGGGTGVGYTF.

V gene TRBV14 combines with J gene TRBJ2-3, with 10 bases matching TRBD2. The germline V gene has CDR1 SGHDN and CDR2 FVKESK. The CDR3 extends over 17 amino acids. Losses at the gene ends were 2 bases for V and 4 bases for J; bases not matched to a gene: 9. DNA for the CDR3: TGTGCCAGCAGCCAAAGGTCAGCGGGAGGGGTCGCAGATACGCAGTATTTT. It encodes CASSQRSAGGVADTQYF.